Each of the 9 T cell receptor beta chains below was sequenced from the same sample in a study. The sorted Tregs were CD4+CD25+CD127-/low cells. MiXCR, run by TCRdb on the 5' RACE reads, gives a single entry per CDR3 protein. This table holds about 40,000 distinct CDR3 sequences, approximately 22% found once. Sequenced sample: Tregs sorted from blood. The origin of the receptors is a female donor with breast cancer.

A single count supports this clonotype. A read error may account for a junction end that differs from germline. This rearrangement joins TRBV15 to TRBJ2-7; D gene uncertain. Germline-derived CDR1 and CDR2 are LNHNV and YYDKDF (reference sequence). The CDR3 has 15 residues. CDR3 residues: CASSSGPRTGYEQYF. CDR3 coding DNA: TGTGCCAGCAGCTCCGGGCCCCGTACCGGCTACGAGCAGTACTTC.

The chain is built from TRBV5-1 and TRBJ2-1; 8 positions agree with TRBD1. J gave up 8 bases and V 0 bases, and 10 bases lay outside the gene matches. The CDR3 sequence is 16 residues long. Germline loops: CDR1 SGHRS, CDR2 YFSETQ. CDR3 sequence: CASSLDRQGINDEQFF. Written as DNA, the CDR3 is TGCGCCAGCAGCTTGGACAGACAGGGGATTAACGATGAGCAGTTCTTC.

The J gene is TRBJ1-2, the V gene TRBV7-2; tentatively, D is TRBD1 (5 bases). The CDR3 sequence is 16 residues long. Germline V gene data show CDR1 as SGHTA and CDR2 as FQGNSA. Trimming left V 3 bases short and J 3 bases short, with 17 bases between. CDR3 DNA: TGTGCCAGCAGCTTCTCGGGCCAGGGTATTTACTATGGCTACACCTTC. Its protein product is CASSFSGQGIYYGYTF.

In its sample, this clonotype was seen many times. This sequence joins TRBV10-3 and TRBJ2-7; the match to TRBD1 covers 10 bases. With V trimmed by 8 bases and J by 4 bases, 2 bases remained unmatched. The CDR3 is 12 residues long. The germline V gene has CDR1 ENHRY and CDR2 SYGVKD. The DNA of the CDR3 is TGTGCCATCGGACAGGGGGTGTACGAGCAGTACTTC. Translation gives CAIGQGVYEQYF.

V is TRBV4-1 and J is TRBJ1-1; 9 positions agree with TRBD1. The CDR3 is 14 residues long. The germline V gene has CDR1 MGHRA and CDR2 YSYEKL. Trimming at V came to 5 bases and at J to 5 bases, leaving 6 bases not matched to a gene. CDR3 sequence (DNA): TGCGCCAGCAGCGCCGGGACAGGGCTTACTGAAGCTTTCTTT. Amino acids: CASSAGTGLTEAFF.

This clonotype was counted at least ten times. CDR3 bases: TGTGCCAGCAGACTGCGGGGGTTATACAATGAGCAGTTCTTC. As protein: CASRLRGLYNEQFF. This chain uses TRBV6-5 with TRBJ2-1; 7 bases map to TRBD2. With 6 bases clipped from V and 4 bases from J, the junction kept 6 bases outside the gene matches. Germline CDR1 and CDR2: MNHEY and SVGAGI. The CDR3 spans 14 residues.

The gene calls are TRBV5-1 and TRBJ1-5; D is ambiguous. The length of the CDR3 is 16 residues. Trimming shortened V by 0 bases and J by 6 bases, and 16 bases separated the two germline ends. Germline loops: CDR1 SGHRS, CDR2 YFSETQ. The CDR3 DNA reads TGCGCCAGCAGCTTGGATGCAGTAGCCAGCGGTCAGCCCCAGCATTTT. Its protein product is CASSLDAVASGQPQHF.

This clonotype was picked up one time. A clone one base away is much larger, so this may be a read error. The chain recombines TRBV9 with TRBJ2-7; TRBD1 aligns across 7 bases. Germline V gives CDR1 SGDLS, CDR2 YYNGEE. The CDR3 has 15 residues. With 4 bases clipped from V and 7 bases from J, the junction kept 14 bases outside the gene matches. The CDR3 sequence: CASSSGQEEIEEQYV. Written as DNA, the CDR3 is TGTGCCAGCAGCTCCGGACAGGAGGAGATTGAGGAGCAGTACGTC.

This clonotype came up many times. This CDR3 reads CASSRGTSGPTDTQYF. In DNA form, the CDR3 reads TGTGCCAGCAGCCGAGGGACTAGCGGACCCACAGATACGCAGTATTTT. The chain employs TRBV7-9 and TRBJ2-3; TRBD2 agrees at 11 bases. CDR3 size: 16 residues. The trim removed 5 bases at V and 2 bases at J, leaving 6 bases unmatched. Germline V CDR1 and CDR2: SEHNR, FQNEAQ (reference sequence).